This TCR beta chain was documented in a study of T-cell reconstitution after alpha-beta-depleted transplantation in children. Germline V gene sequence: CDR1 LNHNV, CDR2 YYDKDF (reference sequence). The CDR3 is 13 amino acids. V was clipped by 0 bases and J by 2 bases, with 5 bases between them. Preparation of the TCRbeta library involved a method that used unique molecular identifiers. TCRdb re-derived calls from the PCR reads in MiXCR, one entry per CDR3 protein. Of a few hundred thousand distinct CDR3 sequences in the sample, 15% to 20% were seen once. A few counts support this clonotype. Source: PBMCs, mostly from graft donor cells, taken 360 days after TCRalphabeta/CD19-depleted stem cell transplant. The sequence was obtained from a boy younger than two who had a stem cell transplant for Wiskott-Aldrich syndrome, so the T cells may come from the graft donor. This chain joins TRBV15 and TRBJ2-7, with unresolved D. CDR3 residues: CATSRDTTYEQYF. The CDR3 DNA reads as TGTGCCACCAGCAGAGACACTACCTACGAGCAGTACTTC.